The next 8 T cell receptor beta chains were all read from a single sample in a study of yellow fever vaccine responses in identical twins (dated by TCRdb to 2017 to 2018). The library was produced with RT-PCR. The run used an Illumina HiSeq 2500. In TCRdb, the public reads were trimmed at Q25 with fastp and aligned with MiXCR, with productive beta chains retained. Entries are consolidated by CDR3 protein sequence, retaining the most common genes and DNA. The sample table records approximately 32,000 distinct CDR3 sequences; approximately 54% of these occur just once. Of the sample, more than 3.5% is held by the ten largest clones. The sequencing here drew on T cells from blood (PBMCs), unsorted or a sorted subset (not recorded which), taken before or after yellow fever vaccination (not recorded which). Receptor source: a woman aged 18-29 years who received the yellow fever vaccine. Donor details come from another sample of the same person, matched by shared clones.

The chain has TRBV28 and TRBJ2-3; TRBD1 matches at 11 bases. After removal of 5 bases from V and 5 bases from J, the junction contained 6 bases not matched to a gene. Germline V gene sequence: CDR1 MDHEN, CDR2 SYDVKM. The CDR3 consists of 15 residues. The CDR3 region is CASSRDRGALDTQYF. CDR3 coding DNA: TGTGCCAGCAGTCGGGACAGGGGGGCTTTAGATACGCAGTATTTT.

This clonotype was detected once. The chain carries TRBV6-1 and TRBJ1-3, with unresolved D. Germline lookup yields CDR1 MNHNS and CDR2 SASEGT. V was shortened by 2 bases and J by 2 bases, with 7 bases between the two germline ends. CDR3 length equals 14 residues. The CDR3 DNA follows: TGTGCCAGCAGTGAACGAGCGGCTGGAAACACCATATATTTT. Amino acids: CASSERAAGNTIYF.

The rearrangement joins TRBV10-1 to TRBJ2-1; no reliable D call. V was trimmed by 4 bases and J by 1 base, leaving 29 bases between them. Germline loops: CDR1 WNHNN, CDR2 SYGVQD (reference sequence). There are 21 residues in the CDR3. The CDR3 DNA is TGCGCCAGCAGTGGGCCGAAGCTCCCCGGGCCGGGCAGCTCGTCCTACAATGAGCAGTTCTTC. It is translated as CASSGPKLPGPGSSSYNEQFF.

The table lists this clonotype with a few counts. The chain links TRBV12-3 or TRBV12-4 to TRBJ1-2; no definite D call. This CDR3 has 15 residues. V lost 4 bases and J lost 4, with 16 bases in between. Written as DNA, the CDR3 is TGTGCCAGCAGTTCAATAGGCGGGTCTAGCTATGGCTACACCTTC. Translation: CASSSIGGSSYGYTF.

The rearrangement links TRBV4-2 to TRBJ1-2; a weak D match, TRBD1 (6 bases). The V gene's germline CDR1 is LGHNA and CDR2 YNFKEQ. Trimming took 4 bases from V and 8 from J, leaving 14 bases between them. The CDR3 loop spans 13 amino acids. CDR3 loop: CASSPDSRRGYTF. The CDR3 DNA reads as TGTGCCAGCAGCCCGGACAGTCGTCGGGGCTACACCTTC.

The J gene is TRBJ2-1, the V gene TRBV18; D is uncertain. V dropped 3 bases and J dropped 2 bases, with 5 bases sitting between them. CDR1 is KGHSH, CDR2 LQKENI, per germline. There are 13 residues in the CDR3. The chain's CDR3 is CASSPLTYNEQFF. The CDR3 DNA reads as TGTGCCAGCTCACCCCTCACCTACAATGAGCAGTTCTTC. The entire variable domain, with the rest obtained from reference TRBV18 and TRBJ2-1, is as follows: NAGVMQNPRHLVRRRGQEARLRCSPMKGHSHVYWYRQLPEEGLKFMVYLQKENIIDESGMPKERFSAEFPKEGPSILRIQQVVRGDSAAYFCASSPLTYNEQFFGPGTRLTVL.

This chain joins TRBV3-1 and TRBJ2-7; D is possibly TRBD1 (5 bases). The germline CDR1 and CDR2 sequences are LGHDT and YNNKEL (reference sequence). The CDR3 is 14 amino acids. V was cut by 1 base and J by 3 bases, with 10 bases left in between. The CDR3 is CASSQGGRHYEQYV. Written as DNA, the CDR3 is TGTGCCAGCAGCCAAGGGGGCAGGCACTACGAGCAGTACGTC.

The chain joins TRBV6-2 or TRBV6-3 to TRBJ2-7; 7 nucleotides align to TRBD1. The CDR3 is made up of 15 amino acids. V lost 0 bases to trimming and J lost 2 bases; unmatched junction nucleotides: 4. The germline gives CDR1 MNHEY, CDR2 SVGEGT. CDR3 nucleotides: TGTGCCAGCAGTTACTCGAACCAGGGGGCCTACGAGCAGTACTTC. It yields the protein CASSYSNQGAYEQYF.